The present entry profiles one TCR beta chain with its context. The data were produced by immunoSEQ multiplex PCR, yet TCRdb's version contains in-frame clones alone and is incomplete. The sample carries about 1.9 million clones, 93% recorded once. The entry originates in a study of shared clonotypes between healthy human individuals. Terminally differentiated effector memory CD45RA+ cells were excluded from the naive CD8 cells, which were CD45RO-negative and positively selected for CCR7. Those who donated, Caucasian adults without exception, all lived in Nashville, Tennessee. Trimming removed 6 bases from V and 2 bases from J, with 16 bases in between. This CDR3 spans 14 amino acids. Germline V gene sequence: CDR1 SQVTM, CDR2 ANQGSEA.

The chain is built from TRBV29-1 and TRBJ1-2; tentative D call: TRBD1 (6 bases). This sequence originates from a man between 18 and 35 years old in good health. Some clones in this sample may be carry-over from other donors' samples. Sequences were obtained from naive CD8+ T cells from PBMCs. The CDR3 DNA sequence: TGCAGCGTGGGGGCGGAAGGGATCAACTATGGCTACACCTTC. This codes for CSVGAEGINYGYTF.